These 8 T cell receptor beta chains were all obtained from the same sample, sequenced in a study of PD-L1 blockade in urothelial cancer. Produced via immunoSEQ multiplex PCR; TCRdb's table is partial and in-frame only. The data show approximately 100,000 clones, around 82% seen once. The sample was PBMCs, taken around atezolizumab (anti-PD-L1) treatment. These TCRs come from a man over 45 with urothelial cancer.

The CDR3 nucleotides read TGTGCCAGCAGCGTAGCAGCTAGCGGCTCCTACAATGAGCAGTTCTTC. This sequence encodes CASSVAASGSYNEQFF. This chain joins TRBV9 and TRBJ2-1; 7 nucleotides line up with TRBD2. V gave up 0 bases and J gave up 0 bases; unmatched junction bases: 3. This CDR3 spans 16 amino acids. The germline CDR1 and CDR2 sequences are SGDLS and YYNGEE.

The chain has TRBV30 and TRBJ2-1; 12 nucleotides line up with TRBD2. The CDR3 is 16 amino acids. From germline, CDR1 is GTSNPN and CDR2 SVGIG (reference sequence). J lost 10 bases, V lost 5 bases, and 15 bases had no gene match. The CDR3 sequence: CAWAQTSGRLHSEQFF. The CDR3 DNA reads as TGTGCCTGGGCCCAGACTAGCGGGAGACTTCATAGCGAGCAGTTCTTC.

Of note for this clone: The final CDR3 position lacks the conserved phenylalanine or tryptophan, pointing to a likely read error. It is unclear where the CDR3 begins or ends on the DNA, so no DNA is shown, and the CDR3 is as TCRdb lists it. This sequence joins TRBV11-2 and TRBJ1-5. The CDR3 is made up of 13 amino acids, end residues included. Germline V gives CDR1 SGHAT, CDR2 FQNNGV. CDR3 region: CASSHDRNLEDPI.

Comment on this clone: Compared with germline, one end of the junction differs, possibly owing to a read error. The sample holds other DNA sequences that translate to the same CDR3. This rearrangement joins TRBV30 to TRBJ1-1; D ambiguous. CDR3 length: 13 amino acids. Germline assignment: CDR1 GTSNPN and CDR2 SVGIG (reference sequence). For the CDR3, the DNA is TGTGCCTGGAGTGAATCCGGGAGGTCTGAAGCCTTCTTT. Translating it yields CAWSESGRSEAFF.

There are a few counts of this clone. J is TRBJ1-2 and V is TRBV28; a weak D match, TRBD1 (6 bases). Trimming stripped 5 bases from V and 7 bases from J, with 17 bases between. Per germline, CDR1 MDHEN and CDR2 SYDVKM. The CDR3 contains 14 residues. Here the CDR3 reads CASSPPDRFFGYTF. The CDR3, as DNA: TGTGCCAGCAGTCCCCCAGACAGGTTTTTTGGCTACACCTTC.

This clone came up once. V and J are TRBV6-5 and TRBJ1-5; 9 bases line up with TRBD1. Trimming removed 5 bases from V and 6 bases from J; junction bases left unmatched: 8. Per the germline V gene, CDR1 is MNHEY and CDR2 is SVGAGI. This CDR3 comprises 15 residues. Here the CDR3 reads CASSQGQGGTQPQHF. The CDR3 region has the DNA TGTGCCAGCAGTCAGGGACAGGGTGGAACTCAGCCCCAGCATTTT.

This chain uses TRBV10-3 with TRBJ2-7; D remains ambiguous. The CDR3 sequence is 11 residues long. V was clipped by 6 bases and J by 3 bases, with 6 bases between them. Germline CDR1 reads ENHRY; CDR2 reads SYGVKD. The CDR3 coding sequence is TGTGCCATCAGCCCTCTCTACGAGCAGTACTTC. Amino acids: CAISPLYEQYF.

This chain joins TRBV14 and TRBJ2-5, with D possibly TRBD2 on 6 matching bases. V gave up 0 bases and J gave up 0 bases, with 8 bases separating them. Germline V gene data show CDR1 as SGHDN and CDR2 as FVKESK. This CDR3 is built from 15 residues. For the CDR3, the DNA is TGTGCCAGCAGCCAAGAGGCGGGGTACCAAGAGACCCAGTACTTC. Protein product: CASSQEAGYQETQYF.